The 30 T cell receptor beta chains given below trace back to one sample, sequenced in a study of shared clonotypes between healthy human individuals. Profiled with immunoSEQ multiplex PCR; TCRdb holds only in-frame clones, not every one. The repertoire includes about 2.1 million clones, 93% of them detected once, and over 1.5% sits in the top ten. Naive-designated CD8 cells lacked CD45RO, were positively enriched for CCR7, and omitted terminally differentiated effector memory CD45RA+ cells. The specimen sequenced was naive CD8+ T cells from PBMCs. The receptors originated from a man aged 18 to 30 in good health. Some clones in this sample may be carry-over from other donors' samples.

The CDR3 sequence: CASSLGRSMNTEAFF. CDR3 bases: TGCGCCAGCAGCTTGGGACGGAGCATGAACACTGAAGCTTTCTTT. The chain combines TRBV5-1 with TRBJ1-1; the D is unclear. The germline V gene has CDR1 SGHRS and CDR2 YFSETQ. V was clipped by 0 bases and J by 0 bases, with 9 bases between them. The CDR3 covers 15 residues.

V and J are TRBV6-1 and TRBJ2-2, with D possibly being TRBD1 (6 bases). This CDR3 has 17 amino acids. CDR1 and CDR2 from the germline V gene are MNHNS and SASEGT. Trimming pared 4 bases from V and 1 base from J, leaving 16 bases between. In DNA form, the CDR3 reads TGTGCCAGCAGTGTTTTTCAGGGGTATGGGAACACCGGGGAGCTGTTTTTT. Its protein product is CASSVFQGYGNTGELFF.

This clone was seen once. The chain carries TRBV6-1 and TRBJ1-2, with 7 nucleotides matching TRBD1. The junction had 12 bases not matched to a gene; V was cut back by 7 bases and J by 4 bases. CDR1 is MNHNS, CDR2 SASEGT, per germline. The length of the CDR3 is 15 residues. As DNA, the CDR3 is TGTGCCAGCACGACAGAAGGGACAGTCTTCTATGGCTACACCTTC. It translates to CASTTEGTVFYGYTF.

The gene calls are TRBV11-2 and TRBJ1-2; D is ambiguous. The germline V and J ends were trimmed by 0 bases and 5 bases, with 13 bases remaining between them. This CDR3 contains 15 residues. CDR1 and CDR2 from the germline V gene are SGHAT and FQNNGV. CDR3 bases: TGTGCCAGCAGCTTAGATCGGGAACGAGCTTATGGCTACACCTTC. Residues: CASSLDRERAYGYTF.

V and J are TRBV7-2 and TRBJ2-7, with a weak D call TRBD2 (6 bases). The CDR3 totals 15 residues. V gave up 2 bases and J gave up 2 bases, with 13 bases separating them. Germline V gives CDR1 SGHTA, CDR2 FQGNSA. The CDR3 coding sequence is TGTGCCAGCAGCTTAACTGGGGGGAGGACCTACGAGCAGTACTTC. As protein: CASSLTGGRTYEQYF.

Here the CDR3 DNA reads TGCGCCAGCAGCCCCGGACTAGCGGGAAAAAATGAGCAGTTCTTC. Protein product: CASSPGLAGKNEQFF. The chain combines TRBV4-1 with TRBJ2-1, with 12 bases matching TRBD2. This CDR3 contains 15 residues. V dropped 4 bases and J dropped 7; count of bases not matched to a gene: 5. Germline CDR1 is MGHRA and CDR2 is YSYEKL.

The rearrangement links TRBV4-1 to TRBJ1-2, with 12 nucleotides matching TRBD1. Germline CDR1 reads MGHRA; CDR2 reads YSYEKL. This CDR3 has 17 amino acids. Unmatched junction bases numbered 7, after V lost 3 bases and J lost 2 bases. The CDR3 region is CASSHGGTGGLNYGYTF. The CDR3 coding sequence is TGCGCCAGCAGCCATGGAGGGACAGGGGGCTTGAACTATGGCTACACCTTC.

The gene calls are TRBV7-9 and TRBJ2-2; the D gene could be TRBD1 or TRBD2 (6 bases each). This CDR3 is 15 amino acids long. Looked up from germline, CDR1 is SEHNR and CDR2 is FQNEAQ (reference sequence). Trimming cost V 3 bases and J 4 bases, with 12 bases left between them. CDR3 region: CASSFPRGLTGELFF. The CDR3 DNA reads TGTGCCAGCAGCTTTCCCAGGGGACTCACCGGGGAGCTGTTTTTT.

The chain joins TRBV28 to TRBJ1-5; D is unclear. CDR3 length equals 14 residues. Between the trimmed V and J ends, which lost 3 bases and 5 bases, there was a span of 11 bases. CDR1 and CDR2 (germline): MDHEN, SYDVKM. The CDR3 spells CASSLRGFHQPQHF. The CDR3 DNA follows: TGTGCCAGCAGTTTGCGAGGGTTCCATCAGCCCCAGCATTTT.

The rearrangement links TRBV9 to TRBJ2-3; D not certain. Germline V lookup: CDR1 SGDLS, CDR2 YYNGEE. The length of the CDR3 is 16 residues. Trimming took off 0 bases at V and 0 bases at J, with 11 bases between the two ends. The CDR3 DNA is TGTGCCAGCAGCGTAGCCTCCACCGACAGCACAGATACGCAGTATTTT. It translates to CASSVASTDSTDTQYF.

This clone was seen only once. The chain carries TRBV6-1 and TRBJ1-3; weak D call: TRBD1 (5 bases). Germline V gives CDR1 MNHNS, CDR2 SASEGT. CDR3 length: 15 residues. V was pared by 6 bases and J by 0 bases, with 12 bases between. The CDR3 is CASRVGRGSGNTIYF. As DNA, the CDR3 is TGTGCCAGCAGAGTGGGACGTGGCTCTGGAAACACCATATATTTT.

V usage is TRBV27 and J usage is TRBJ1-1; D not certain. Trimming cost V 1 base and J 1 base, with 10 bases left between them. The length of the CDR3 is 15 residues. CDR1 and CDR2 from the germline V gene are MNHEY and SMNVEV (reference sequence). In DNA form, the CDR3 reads TGTGCCAGCAGTTTATGGAGGGTCGGGAACACTGAAGCTTTCTTT. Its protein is CASSLWRVGNTEAFF.

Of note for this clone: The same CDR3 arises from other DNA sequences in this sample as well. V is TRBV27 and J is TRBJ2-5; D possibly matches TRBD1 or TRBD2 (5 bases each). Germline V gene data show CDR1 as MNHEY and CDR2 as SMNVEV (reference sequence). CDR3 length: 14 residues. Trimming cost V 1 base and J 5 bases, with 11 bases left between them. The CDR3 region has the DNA TGTGCCAGCAGTTTATGGGGAGCAGGGGAGACCCAGTACTTC. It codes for CASSLWGAGETQYF.

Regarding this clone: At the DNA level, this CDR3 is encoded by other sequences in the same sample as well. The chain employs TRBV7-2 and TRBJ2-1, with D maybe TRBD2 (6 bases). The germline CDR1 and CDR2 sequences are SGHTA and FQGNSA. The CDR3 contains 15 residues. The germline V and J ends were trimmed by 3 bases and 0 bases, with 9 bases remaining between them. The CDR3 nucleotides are TGTGCCAGCAGCTTGGACGGGAGCTCCTACAATGAGCAGTTCTTC. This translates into CASSLDGSSYNEQFF.

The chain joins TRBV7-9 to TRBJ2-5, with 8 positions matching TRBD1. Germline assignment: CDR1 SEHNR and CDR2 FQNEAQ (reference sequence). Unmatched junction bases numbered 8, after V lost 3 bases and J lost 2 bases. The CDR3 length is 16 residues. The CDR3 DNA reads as TGTGCCAGCAGCTTGGCCCCCGGGACAGGTCAAGAGACCCAGTACTTC. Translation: CASSLAPGTGQETQYF.

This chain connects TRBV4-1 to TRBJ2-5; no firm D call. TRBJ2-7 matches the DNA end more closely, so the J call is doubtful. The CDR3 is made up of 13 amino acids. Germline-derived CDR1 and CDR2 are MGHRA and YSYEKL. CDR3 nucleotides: TGCGCCAGCAGCCAAGGGCCTACCTACGAGCAGTACTTC. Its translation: CASSQGPTYEQYF.

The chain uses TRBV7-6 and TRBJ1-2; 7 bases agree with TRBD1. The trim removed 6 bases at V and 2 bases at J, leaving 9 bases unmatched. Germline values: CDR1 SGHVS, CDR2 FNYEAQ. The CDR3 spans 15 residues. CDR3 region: CASRPRDSRNYGYTF. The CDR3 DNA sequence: TGTGCCAGCAGACCCCGGGACAGCCGGAACTATGGCTACACCTTC.

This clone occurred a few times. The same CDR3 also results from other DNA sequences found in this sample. CDR3 loop: CASSDRVGYGYTF. The CDR3, as DNA: TGTGCCAGCAGCGACAGGGTTGGGTATGGCTACACCTTC. The chain recombines TRBV27 with TRBJ1-2; 7 bases are a match to TRBD1. From germline, CDR1 is MNHEY and CDR2 SMNVEV (reference sequence). CDR3 size: 13 residues. The V segment lost 6 bases and the J segment 5 bases; nucleotides outside the gene matches: 6.

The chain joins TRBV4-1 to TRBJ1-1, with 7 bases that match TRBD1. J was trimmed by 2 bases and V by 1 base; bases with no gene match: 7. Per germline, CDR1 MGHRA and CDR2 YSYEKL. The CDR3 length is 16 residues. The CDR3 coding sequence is TGCGCCAGCAGCCAAGTGGCAAACAGGGGCAACACTGAAGCTTTCTTT. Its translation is CASSQVANRGNTEAFF.

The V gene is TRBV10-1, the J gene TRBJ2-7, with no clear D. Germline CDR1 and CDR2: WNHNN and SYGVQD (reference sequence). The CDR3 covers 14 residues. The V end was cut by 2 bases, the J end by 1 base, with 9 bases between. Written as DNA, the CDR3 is TGCGCCAGCAGTGAGCACTCCGCTTCCTACGAGCAGTACTTC. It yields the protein CASSEHSASYEQYF.

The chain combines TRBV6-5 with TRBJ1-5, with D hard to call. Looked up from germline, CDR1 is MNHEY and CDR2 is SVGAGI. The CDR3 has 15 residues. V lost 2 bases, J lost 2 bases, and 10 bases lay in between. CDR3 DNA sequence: TGTGCCAGCAGTTACGTCGGGATTGGCAATCAGCCCCAGCATTTT. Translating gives CASSYVGIGNQPQHF.

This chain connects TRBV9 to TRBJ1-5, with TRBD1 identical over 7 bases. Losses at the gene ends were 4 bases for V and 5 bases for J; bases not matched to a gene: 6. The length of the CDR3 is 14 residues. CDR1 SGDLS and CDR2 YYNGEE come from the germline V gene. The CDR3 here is CASSSTGEYQPQHF. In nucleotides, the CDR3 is TGTGCCAGCAGCTCCACAGGGGAATATCAGCCCCAGCATTTT.

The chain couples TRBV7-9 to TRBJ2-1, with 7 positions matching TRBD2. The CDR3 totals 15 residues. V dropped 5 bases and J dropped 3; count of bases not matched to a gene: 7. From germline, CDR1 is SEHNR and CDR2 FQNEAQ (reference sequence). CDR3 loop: CASSPASGLYNEQFF. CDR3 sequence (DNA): TGTGCCAGCAGCCCAGCTAGCGGACTCTACAATGAGCAGTTCTTC.

The CDR3 sequence is CASSLRREGGNEQFF. Here the CDR3 DNA reads TGTGCCAGCAGCTTACGCCGTGAGGGAGGCAATGAGCAGTTCTTC. The rearrangement uses TRBV7-6 and TRBJ2-1, with a weak D call TRBD2 (6 bases). The germline V gene has CDR1 SGHVS and CDR2 FNYEAQ. The CDR3 contains 15 residues. Trimming shortened V by 2 bases and J by 6 bases, and 14 bases separated the two germline ends.

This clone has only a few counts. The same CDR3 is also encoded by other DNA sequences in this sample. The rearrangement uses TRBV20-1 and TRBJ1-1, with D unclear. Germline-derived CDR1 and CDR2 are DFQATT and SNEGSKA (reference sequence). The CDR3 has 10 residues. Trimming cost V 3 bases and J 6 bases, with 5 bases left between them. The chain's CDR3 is CSARSPEAFF. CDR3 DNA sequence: TGCAGTGCTAGGTCCCCTGAAGCTTTCTTT.

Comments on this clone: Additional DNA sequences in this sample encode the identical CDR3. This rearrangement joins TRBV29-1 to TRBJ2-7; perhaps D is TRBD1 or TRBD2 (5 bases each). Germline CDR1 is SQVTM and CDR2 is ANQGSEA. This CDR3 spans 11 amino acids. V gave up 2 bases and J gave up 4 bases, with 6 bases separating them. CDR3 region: CSVEWGYEQYF. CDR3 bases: TGCAGCGTTGAATGGGGGTACGAGCAGTACTTC.

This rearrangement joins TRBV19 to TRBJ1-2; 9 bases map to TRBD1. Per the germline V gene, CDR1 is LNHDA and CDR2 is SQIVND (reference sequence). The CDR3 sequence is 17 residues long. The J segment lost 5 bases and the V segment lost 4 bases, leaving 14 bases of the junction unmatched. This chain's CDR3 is CASSTRTGASDKYGYTF. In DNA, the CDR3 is TGTGCCAGTAGTACTCGGACAGGGGCCTCCGATAAGTATGGCTACACCTTC.

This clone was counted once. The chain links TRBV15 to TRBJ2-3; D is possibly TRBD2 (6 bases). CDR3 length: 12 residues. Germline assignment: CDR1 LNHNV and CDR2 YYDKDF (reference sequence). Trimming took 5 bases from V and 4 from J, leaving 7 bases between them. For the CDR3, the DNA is TGTGCCACCAGCGAGCGGGCAGATACGCAGTATTTT. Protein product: CATSERADTQYF.

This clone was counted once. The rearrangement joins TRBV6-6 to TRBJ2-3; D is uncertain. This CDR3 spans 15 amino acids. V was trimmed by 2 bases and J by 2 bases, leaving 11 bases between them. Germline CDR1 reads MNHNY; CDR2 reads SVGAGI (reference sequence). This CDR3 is CASSYSWQNTDTQYF. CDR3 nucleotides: TGTGCCAGCAGTTACAGTTGGCAGAACACAGATACGCAGTATTTT.

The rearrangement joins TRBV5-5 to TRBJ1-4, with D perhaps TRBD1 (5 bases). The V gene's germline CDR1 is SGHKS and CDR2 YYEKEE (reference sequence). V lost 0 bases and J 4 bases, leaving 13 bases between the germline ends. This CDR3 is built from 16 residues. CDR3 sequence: CASSLGVRQLNEKLFF. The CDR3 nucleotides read TGTGCCAGCAGCTTGGGTGTCAGACAGCTTAATGAAAAACTGTTTTTT.